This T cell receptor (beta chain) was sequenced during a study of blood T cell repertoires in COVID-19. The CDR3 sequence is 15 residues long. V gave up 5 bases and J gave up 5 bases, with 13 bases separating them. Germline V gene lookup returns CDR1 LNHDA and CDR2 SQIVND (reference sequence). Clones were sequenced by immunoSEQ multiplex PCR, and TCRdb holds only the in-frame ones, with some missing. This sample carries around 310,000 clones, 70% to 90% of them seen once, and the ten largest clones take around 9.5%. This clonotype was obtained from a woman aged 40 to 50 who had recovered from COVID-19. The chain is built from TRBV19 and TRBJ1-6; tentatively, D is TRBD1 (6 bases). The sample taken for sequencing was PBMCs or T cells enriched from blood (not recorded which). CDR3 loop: CASSPADSDNSPLHF. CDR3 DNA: TGTGCCAGTAGTCCGGCGGACAGTGATAATTCACCCCTCCACTTT. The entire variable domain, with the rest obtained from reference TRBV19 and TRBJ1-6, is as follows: DGGITQSPKYLFRKEGQNVTLSCEQNLNHDAMYWYRQDPGQGLRLIYYSQIVNDFQKGDIAEGYSVSREKKESFPLTVTSAQKNPTAFYLCASSPADSDNSPLHFGNGTRLTVT.